The 2 T cell receptor beta chains below were found in one sample sequenced in a study of OX40 agonist ivuxolimab in advanced cancers. The assay was immunoSEQ multiplex PCR, and TCRdb's table has in-frame clones only and misses some. The sample gives some 39,000 clones, 75% to 85% of which show up once; roughly 2.7% is in the top ten. The sample here was CD4+ or CD8+ T cells sorted from blood, taken in a trial of the OX40 agonist ivuxolimab. These receptors were collected from an adult with an advanced solid tumor such as melanoma, head and neck, liver or kidney cancer.

The chain carries TRBV29-1 and TRBJ1-4; D uncertain. CDR1 is SQVTM and CDR2 is ANQGSEA in the germline V gene. V was trimmed by 4 bases and J by 10 bases, leaving 16 bases between them. The CDR3 has 13 amino acids. The CDR3 sequence is CSVVISERGKLFF. CDR3 DNA sequence: TGCAGCGTTGTAATCAGTGAGAGAGGAAAACTGTTTTTT.

J is TRBJ2-1 and V is TRBV29-1; a weak D match, TRBD2 (5 bases). Germline V CDR1 and CDR2: SQVTM, ANQGSEA. V shed 3 bases and J shed 0 bases, with 9 bases lying between them. The CDR3 extends over 14 amino acids. The CDR3 bases are TGCAGCGTTGAGCGGGCCGGCTCCTACAATGAGCAGTTCTTC. It specifies CSVERAGSYNEQFF.